This T cell receptor (beta chain) appears in the sequencing data of a study of blood T cell repertoires in COVID-19. Overall study: Acute and convalescent COVID-19 specimens originated in the United States, Italy and Spain. Sources were T cells, B-cell-depleted T cells, or PBMCs; the material itself was cDNA or gDNA.

This clone came up once. Germline V gene lookup returns CDR1 SEHNR and CDR2 FQNEAQ (reference sequence). The V gene lost 5 bases and the J gene lost 7 bases, with 17 bases spanning the gap. The CDR3 is 15 residues long. While infection was still active, Seattle patients were enrolled and then followed longitudinally. TCRdb's table, derived via immunoSEQ multiplex PCR, lists solely in-frame clones and lacks some. Of 150,000 to 180,000 clones listed, around 83% are singletons. This receptor was obtained from a woman aged 55 to 70 with COVID-19, enrolled during active disease. Source material: peripheral blood. This chain links TRBV7-9 with TRBJ1-4; TRBD1 might be the D (6 bases). The CDR3 spells CASSPWGGAGEKLFF. CDR3 DNA: TGTGCCAGCAGCCCCTGGGGGGGGGCAGGTGAAAAACTGTTTTTT. Supplemented by reference TRBV7-9 and TRBJ1-4, the full variable domain reads DTGVSQNPRHKITKRGQNVTFRCDPISEHNRLYWYRQTLGQGPEFLTYFQNEAQLEKSRLLSDRFSAERPKGSFSTLEIQRTEQGDSAMYLCASSPWGGAGEKLFFGSGTQLSVL.